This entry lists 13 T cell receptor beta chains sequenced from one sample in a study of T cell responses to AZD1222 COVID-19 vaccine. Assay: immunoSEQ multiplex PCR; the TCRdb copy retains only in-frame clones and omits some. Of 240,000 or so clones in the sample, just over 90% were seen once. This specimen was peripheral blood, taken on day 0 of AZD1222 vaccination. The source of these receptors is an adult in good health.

CDR3 residues: CASSRLASSSYNEQFF. DNA of the CDR3: TGCGCCAGCAGCCGGCTAGCGTCAAGCTCCTACAATGAGCAGTTCTTC. The chain combines TRBV4-3 with TRBJ2-1; the D gene is possibly TRBD2 (6 bases). The V and J ends lost 4 bases and 0 bases respectively, with 13 bases between them. The CDR3 loop spans 16 amino acids. The germline V gene encodes CDR1 LGHNA and CDR2 YSLEER.

The CDR3 bases are TGTGCCTCCCGGGAGTCAAATGAAAAACTGTTTTTT. Translated: CASRESNEKLFF. The V and J genes are TRBV2 and TRBJ1-4; D is uncertain. The V gene's germline CDR1 is SNHLY and CDR2 FYNNEI. The V end lost 11 bases, the J end lost 5 bases, and 12 bases lay between the germline ends. The CDR3 extends over 12 amino acids.

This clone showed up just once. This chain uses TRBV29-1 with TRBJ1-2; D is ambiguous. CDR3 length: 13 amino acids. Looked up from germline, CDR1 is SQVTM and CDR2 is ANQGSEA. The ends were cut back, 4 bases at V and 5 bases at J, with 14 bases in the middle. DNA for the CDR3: TGCAGCGTTGGAGACGGCCTATGGTATGGCTACACCTTC. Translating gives CSVGDGLWYGYTF.

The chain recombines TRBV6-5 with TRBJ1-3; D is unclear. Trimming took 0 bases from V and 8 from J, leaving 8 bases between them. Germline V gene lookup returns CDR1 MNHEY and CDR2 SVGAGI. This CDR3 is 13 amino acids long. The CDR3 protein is CASSYSGSDTIYF. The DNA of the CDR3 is TGTGCCAGCAGTTACTCAGGGTCAGACACCATATATTTT.

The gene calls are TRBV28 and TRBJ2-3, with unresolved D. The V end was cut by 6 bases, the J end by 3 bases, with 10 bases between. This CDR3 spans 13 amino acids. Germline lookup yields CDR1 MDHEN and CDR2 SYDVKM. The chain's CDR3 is CASRPVGTDTQYF. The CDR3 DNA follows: TGTGCCAGCAGACCGGTGGGGACAGATACGCAGTATTTT.

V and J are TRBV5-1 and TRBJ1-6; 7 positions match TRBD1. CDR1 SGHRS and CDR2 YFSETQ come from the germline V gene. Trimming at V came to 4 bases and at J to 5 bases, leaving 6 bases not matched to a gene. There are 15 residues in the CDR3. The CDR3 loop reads CASSPADRDNSPLHF. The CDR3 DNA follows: TGCGCCAGCAGCCCCGCCGACAGGGATAATTCACCCCTCCACTTT. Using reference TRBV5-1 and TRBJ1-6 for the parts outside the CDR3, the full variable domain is KAGVTQTPRYLIKTRGQQVTLSCSPISGHRSVSWYQQTPGQGLQFLFEYFSETQRNKGNFPGRFSGRQFSNSRSEMNVSTLELGDSALYLCASSPADRDNSPLHFGNGTRLTVT.

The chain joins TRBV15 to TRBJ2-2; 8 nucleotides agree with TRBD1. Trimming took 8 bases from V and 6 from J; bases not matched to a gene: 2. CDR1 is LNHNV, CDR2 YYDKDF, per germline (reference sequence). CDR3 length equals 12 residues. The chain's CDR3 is CATSQGAGELFF. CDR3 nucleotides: TGTGCCACCTCACAGGGGGCCGGGGAGCTGTTTTTT.

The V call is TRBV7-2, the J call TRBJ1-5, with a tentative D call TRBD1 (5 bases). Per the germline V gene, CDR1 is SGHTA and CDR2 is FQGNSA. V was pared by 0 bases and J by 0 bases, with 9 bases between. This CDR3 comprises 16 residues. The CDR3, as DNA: TGTGCCAGCAGCTTAGCGTCAGGGTTTAGCAATCAGCCCCAGCATTTT. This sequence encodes CASSLASGFSNQPQHF.

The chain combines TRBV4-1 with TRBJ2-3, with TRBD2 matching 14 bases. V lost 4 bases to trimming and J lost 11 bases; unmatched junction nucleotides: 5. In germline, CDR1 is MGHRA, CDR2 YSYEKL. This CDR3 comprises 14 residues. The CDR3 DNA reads TGCGCCAGCAGCCTCCCGGGACTAGCGGGAGAGCAGTATTTT. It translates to CASSLPGLAGEQYF.

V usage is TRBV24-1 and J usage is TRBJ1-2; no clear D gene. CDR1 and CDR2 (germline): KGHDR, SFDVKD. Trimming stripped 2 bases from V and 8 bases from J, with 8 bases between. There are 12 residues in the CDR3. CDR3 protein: CATSDYGGGYTF. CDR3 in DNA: TGTGCCACCAGTGATTACGGTGGCGGCTACACCTTC.

The CDR3 loop is CASSFEAKYEQYF. The CDR3 coding sequence is TGTGCCAGCAGTTTCGAAGCGAAGTACGAGCAGTACTTC. The rearrangement links TRBV6-2 or TRBV6-3 to TRBJ2-7; D is uncertain. With 4 bases removed from V and 4 bases from J, the gap between germline ends came to 11 bases. CDR1 is MNHEY, CDR2 SVGEGT, per germline. This CDR3 spans 13 amino acids.

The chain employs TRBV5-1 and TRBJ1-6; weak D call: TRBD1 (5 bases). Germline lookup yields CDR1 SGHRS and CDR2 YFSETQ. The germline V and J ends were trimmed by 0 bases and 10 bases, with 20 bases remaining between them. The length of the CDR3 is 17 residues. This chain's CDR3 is CASSLAGMVTEGSPLHF. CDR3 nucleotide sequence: TGCGCCAGCAGCTTGGCCGGTATGGTGACAGAAGGATCACCCCTCCACTTT.

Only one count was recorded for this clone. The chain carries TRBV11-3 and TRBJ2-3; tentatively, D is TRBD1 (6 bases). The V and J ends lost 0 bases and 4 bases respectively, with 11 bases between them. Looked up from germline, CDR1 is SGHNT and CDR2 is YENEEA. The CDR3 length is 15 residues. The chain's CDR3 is CASSLERQGPDTQYF. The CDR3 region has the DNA TGTGCCAGCAGCTTAGAGAGGCAGGGGCCAGATACGCAGTATTTT.